These 2 T cell receptor beta chains came from one sample sequenced in a study of blood T cells in healthy people across ages. The use of a sample-barcoded 5' primer and a J-beta primer mix characterized a second PCR of about 6 to 11 cycles. One entry per CDR3 protein results from TCRdb running MiXCR on the 5' RACE reads. The sample has roughly 800,000 distinct CDR3 sequences, roughly 64% seen once. Sequenced: blood. The receptors derive from a man younger than 45 in good health.

The chain joins TRBV6-1 to TRBJ2-3, with D perhaps given as TRBD1 or TRBD2 (5 bases each). V was pared by 2 bases and J by 7 bases, with 16 bases between. CDR1 is MNHNS, CDR2 SASEGT, per germline. This CDR3 is 15 amino acids long. The CDR3 DNA is TGTGCCAGCAGTGAAATGTCGAGGGGCGGAAATACGCAGTATTTT. This codes for CASSEMSRGGNTQYF.

This chain uses TRBV6-6 with TRBJ2-3; D perhaps matches TRBD1 (6 bases). This CDR3 has 16 amino acids. Germline-derived CDR1 and CDR2 are MNHNY and SVGAGI (reference sequence). V dropped 2 bases and J dropped 1 base, with 13 bases sitting between them. The CDR3 coding sequence is TGTGCCAGCAGTTACCGCAGGGGATGGGGCACAGATACGCAGTATTTT. This translates into CASSYRRGWGTDTQYF.